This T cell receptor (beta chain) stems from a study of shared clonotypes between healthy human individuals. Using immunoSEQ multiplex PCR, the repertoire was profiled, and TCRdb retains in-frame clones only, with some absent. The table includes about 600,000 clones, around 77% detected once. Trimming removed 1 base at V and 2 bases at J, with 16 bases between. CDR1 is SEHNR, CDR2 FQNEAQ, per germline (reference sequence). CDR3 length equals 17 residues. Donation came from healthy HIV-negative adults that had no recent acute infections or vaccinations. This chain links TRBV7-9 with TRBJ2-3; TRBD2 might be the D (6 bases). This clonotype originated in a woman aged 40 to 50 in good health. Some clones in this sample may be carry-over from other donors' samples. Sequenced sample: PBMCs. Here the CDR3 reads CASSLVVGRGVTDTQYF. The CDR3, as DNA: TGTGCCAGCAGCTTAGTCGTCGGGAGAGGGGTCACAGATACGCAGTATTTT.